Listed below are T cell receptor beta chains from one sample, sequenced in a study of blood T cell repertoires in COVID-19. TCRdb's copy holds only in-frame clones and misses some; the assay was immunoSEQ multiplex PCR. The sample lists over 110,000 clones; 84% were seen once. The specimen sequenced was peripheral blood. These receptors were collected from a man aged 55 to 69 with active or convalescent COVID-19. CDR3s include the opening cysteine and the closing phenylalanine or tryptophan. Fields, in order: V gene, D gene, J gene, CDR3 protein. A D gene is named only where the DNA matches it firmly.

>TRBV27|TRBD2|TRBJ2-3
CASSPQGLAGQTDTQYF
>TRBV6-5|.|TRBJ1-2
CASSSLDFHIYGYTF
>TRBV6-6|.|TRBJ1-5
CASHYSSNQPQHF
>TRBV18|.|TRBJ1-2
CASSPGALNYGYTF
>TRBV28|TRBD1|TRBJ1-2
CASTAPIRGTAANYGYTF
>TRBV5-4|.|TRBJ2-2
CASSLNDFYTGELFF
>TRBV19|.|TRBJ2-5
CASRPTGIGETQYF
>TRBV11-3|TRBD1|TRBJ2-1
CASSSPGQGGHEQFF
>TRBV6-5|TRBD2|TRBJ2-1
CASSSTRGAGGNEQFF
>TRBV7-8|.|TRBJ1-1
CASSLVSQGGAFF
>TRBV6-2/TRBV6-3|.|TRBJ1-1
CASSWRRSMNTEAFF
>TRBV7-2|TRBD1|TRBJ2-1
CASRQTPAQGNEQFF
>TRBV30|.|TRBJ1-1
CAWSPGGGGGTEAFF
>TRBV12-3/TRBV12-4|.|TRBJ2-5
CASSQTSQETQYF
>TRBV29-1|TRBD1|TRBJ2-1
CSVEEGQGAYNEQFF
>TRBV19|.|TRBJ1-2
CASTDPGISYGYTF
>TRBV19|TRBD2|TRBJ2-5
CASSIELAGLETQYF
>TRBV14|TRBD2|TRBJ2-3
CASSRKLGTSGPSDTQYF
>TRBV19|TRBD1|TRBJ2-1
CASRRQGSGNEQFF
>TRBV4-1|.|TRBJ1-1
CASSQPTGTDTEAFF
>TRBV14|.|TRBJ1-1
CASSQQFYTEAFF
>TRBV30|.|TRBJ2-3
CAWSVLGDMSTDTQYF
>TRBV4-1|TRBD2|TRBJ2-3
CASSRSGRAGNTQYF
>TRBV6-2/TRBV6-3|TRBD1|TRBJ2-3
CASSSTGNADTQYF
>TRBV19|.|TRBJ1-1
CASNPPLGTEAFF
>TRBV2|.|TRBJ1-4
CASSGTSGLNEKLFF
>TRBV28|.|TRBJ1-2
CASRVEANGYTF
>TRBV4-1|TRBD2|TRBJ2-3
CASSPGPSGGPTSAQYF
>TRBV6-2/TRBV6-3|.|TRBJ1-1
CASSYTGMAAEAFF
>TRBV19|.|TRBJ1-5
CASSIAPGGVGLGNQPQHF